These 21 T cell receptor beta chains were sequenced from one sample in a study of human T cells and chemical hapten exposure (dated by TCRdb to the early 2020s). In light of the paper, this sample's time point label describes: healthy volunteer bleed at 6 weeks. Unfractionated whole blood was collected in Tempus Blood RNA tubes, and total RNA was extracted from that blood. Library prep was done by RACE. Instrument used: NextSeq 500. TCRdb applied fastp at Q25 and MiXCR to the public reads, then kept only in-frame beta chains. Entries are consolidated by CDR3 protein sequence, retaining the most common genes and DNA. Counted in this sample were roughly 80,000 distinct CDR3 sequences; 7% to 9.5% of them appeared once. 1.5% to 2% of the sample lies in the top ten. What was sequenced was whole blood. The source is a female donor in good health. Some clones in this sample may be carry-over from other donors' samples.

V usage is TRBV7-8 and J usage is TRBJ1-6; TRBD1 is a possible D gene (5 bases). The V gene lost 1 base and the J gene lost 2 bases, with 9 bases spanning the gap. CDR3 length: 16 residues. CDR1 and CDR2 (germline): SGHVS, FQNEAQ. This chain's CDR3 is CASSLEQVTYNSPLHF. For the CDR3, the DNA is TGTGCCAGCAGCTTAGAACAGGTCACCTATAATTCACCCCTCCACTTT.

This clonotype was seen repeatedly, ten times or more. CDR3 residues: CASSSTVSNQPQHF. CDR3 DNA sequence: TGTGCCAGCAGCTCGACGGTTAGCAATCAGCCCCAGCATTTT. The genes are TRBV12-3 or TRBV12-4 and TRBJ1-5; no clear D gene. The CDR3 has 14 residues. V lost 6 bases and J lost 0, with 9 bases in between.

There are a few counts of this clonotype. The CDR3 here is CASSYRGGGIQAFF. The CDR3 DNA reads TGTGCCAGCAGTTACAGAGGTGGGGGGATACAAGCTTTCTTT. The chain carries TRBV6-5 and TRBJ1-1; D may be TRBD1 (5 bases). This CDR3 spans 14 amino acids. V lost 2 bases and J 9 bases, leaving 16 bases between the germline ends. Germline CDR1 is MNHEY and CDR2 is SVGAGI.

Only a few counts were recorded for this clonotype. The V gene is TRBV29-1, the J gene TRBJ2-1, with 7 positions matching TRBD1. Germline values: CDR1 SQVTM, CDR2 ANQGSEA. This CDR3 comprises 14 residues. J was trimmed by 4 bases and V by 2 bases; bases with no gene match: 5. The CDR3 DNA reads TGCAGCGTTGAAACCGGGACAGCTTACAATGAGCAGTTCTTC. Residues: CSVETGTAYNEQFF.

There are many counts of this clonotype. The genes are TRBV5-1 and TRBJ1-1; D is undetermined. V shed 2 bases and J shed 1 base, with 6 bases lying between them. This CDR3 region has 13 residues. The V gene's germline CDR1 is SGHRS and CDR2 YFSETQ. CDR3 sequence (DNA): TGCGCCAGCAGCTTACACGAGAACACTGAAGCTTTCTTT. Its protein is CASSLHENTEAFF.

With regard to this clonotype: A much larger clonotype is one base distant, so this may be a read error. This chain connects TRBV15 to TRBJ1-5; D is unclear. This CDR3 spans 13 amino acids. Germline V lookup: CDR1 LNHNV, CDR2 YYDKDF (reference sequence). CDR3 DNA sequence: TGTGCCACCAGCATCATGGGCAATCAGCCCCAGAATTTT. Translated: CATSIMGNQPQNF.

This sequence joins TRBV4-3 and TRBJ1-5, with D possibly TRBD1 on 5 matching bases. The CDR3 has 14 amino acids. V lost 3 bases and J 6 bases, leaving 12 bases between the germline ends. The germline CDR1 and CDR2 sequences are LGHNA and YSLEER. In nucleotides, the CDR3 is TGCGCCAGCAGCCACGTGGAAGGGGTTCAGCCCCAGCATTTT. It specifies CASSHVEGVQPQHF.

This clonotype was seen a few times. The chain uses TRBV12-3 or TRBV12-4 and TRBJ2-1; TRBD2 matches 8 bases. The V and J ends lost 3 bases and 2 bases, in that order; junction bases with no gene match: 3. The length of the CDR3 is 15 residues. DNA for the CDR3: TGTGCCAGCAGTTTCCAAGCGGGGGCCTACAATGAGCAGTTCTTC. Translation: CASSFQAGAYNEQFF.

In its sample, this clonotype was seen many times. The rearrangement uses TRBV12-3 or TRBV12-4 and TRBJ2-7, with D possibly TRBD2 on 6 matching bases. V lost 1 base and J lost 4, with 11 bases in between. The CDR3 runs to 14 residues. The CDR3 coding sequence is TGTGCCAGCAGTTTAGGGGCCGGGGGTTACGAGCAGTACTTC. This translates into CASSLGAGGYEQYF.

Only a few counts were recorded for this clonotype. V and J are TRBV6-2 or TRBV6-3 and TRBJ2-7; possible D gene TRBD2, 5 bases. Trimming removed 6 bases from V and 6 bases from J, with 21 bases in between. From germline, CDR1 is MNHEY and CDR2 SVGEGT. The CDR3 runs 15 residues. The CDR3 nucleotides are TGTGCCAGCAGAGACAACCTAGCAAGAACCCCCGAGCAGTACTTC. Translation gives CASRDNLARTPEQYF.

This clonotype turned up a few times. The DNA of the CDR3 is TGCGCCAGCACCAGGGGACAGGGGGCGTCCTACGAGCAGTACTTC. It translates to CASTRGQGASYEQYF. The V call is TRBV5-1, the J call TRBJ2-7; 12 nucleotides align to TRBD1. CDR1 is SGHRS, CDR2 YFSETQ, per germline. The CDR3 extends over 15 amino acids. V was pared by 6 bases and J by 1 base, with 5 bases of the junction left unmatched.

This chain connects TRBV19 to TRBJ1-5; TRBD1 matches 8 bases. There are 15 residues in the CDR3. Trimming took 8 bases from V and 4 from J; bases not matched to a gene: 10. Germline CDR1 LNHDA, CDR2 SQIVND (reference sequence). DNA for the CDR3: TGTGCCAGTTGGCATCAGGACAGGGAAAATCAGCCCCAGCATTTT. This translates into CASWHQDRENQPQHF. Full variable domain (remainder filled in from reference TRBV19 and TRBJ1-5): DGGITQSPKYLFRKEGQNVTLSCEQNLNHDAMYWYRQDPGQGLRLIYYSQIVNDFQKGDIAEGYSVSREKKESFPLTVTSAQKNPTAFYLCASWHQDRENQPQHFGDGTRLSIL.

This clonotype was detected ten times or more. The rearrangement joins TRBV9 to TRBJ2-3; D is perhaps TRBD1 (6 bases). This CDR3 comprises 14 residues. Germline-derived CDR1 and CDR2 are SGDLS and YYNGEE. V was clipped by 0 bases and J by 2 bases, with 7 bases between them. The CDR3 bases are TGTGCCAGCAGCGTAGGGGACACCACAGATACGCAGTATTTT. This sequence encodes CASSVGDTTDTQYF.

The table lists this clonotype with a few counts. The chain carries TRBV5-4 and TRBJ1-1; no clear D. V was cut by 4 bases and J by 5 bases, with 9 bases left in between. Germline V gene sequence: CDR1 SGHNT, CDR2 YYREEE (reference sequence). The CDR3 runs 12 residues. CDR3 bases: TGTGCCAGCAGCCCAGGCGATACTGAAGCTTTCTTT. Protein: CASSPGDTEAFF.

The chain is built from TRBV9 and TRBJ1-1, with 7 positions matching TRBD1. After removal of 4 bases from V and 1 base from J, the junction contained 10 bases not matched to a gene. CDR3 size: 16 residues. The germline gives CDR1 SGDLS, CDR2 YYNGEE. The CDR3 region is CASSLRTGAANTEAFF. CDR3 bases: TGTGCCAGCAGCCTCCGAACAGGGGCCGCGAACACTGAAGCTTTCTTT.

This clonotype was seen a few times. The CDR3: CSVAQDRGSNQPQHF. The CDR3 nucleotides read TGCAGCGTTGCCCAGGACAGGGGGAGCAATCAGCCCCAGCATTTT. This rearrangement joins TRBV29-1 to TRBJ1-5; 10 bases are shared with TRBD1. J lost 1 base, V lost 4 bases, and 4 bases had no gene match. From germline, CDR1 is SQVTM and CDR2 ANQGSEA. The CDR3 is 15 residues long.

As concerns this clonotype: Being one base from a much bigger clone, this may be a read error. J is TRBJ1-1 and V is TRBV11-2, with D possibly TRBD1 on 5 matching bases. With 2 bases removed from V and 1 base from J, the gap between germline ends came to 14 bases. Germline assignment: CDR1 SGHAT and CDR2 FQNNGV. There are 16 residues in the CDR3. The CDR3 reads CASSLFQGARNTEAFF. The CDR3, as DNA: TGTGCCAGCAGCTTATTCCAGGGCGCGAGGAACACTGAAGCTTTCTTT.

There are a few counts of this clonotype. The chain carries TRBV5-4 and TRBJ2-7; TRBD1 is a possible D gene (6 bases). V lost 0 bases and J 3 bases, leaving 13 bases between the germline ends. The CDR3 consists of 15 residues. Germline-derived CDR1 and CDR2 are SGHNT and YYREEE (reference sequence). The CDR3 sequence: CASSLGRQALYEQYF. CDR3 coding DNA: TGTGCCAGCAGCTTGGGGCGACAGGCCCTCTACGAGCAGTACTTC.

This clonotype was recorded many times. V and J are TRBV21-1 and TRBJ1-5. TRBV21-1 is recorded as a pseudogene. There are 16 residues in the CDR3. CDR3: CASSKGPLLGGQPQHF. The CDR3 DNA reads TGTGCCAGCAGCAAAGGGCCCCTCCTGGGTGGTCAGCCCCAGCATTTT.

This clonotype was counted between two and nine times. This chain uses TRBV12-3 or TRBV12-4 with TRBJ2-7; possibly TRBD1 for D (6 bases). This CDR3 is 14 amino acids long. The V end lost 6 bases, the J end lost 1 base, and 13 bases lay between the germline ends. CDR3 coding DNA: TGTGCCAGCAGCCTTAGTAGGGGGTCCTACGAGCAGTACTTC. It specifies CASSLSRGSYEQYF.

This rearrangement joins TRBV6-5 to TRBJ2-5; 7 bases align to TRBD1. The CDR3 contains 15 residues. The J segment lost 0 bases and the V segment lost 9 bases, leaving 10 bases of the junction unmatched. Looked up from germline, CDR1 is MNHEY and CDR2 is SVGAGI. The DNA of the CDR3 is TGTGCCAGTCCAGGGATACAGGGGTACCAAGAGACCCAGTACTTC. Amino acid sequence: CASPGIQGYQETQYF.